The 24 T cell receptor beta chains presented below share a single source sample, sequenced in a study of blood T cell repertoires in COVID-19. The method was immunoSEQ multiplex PCR; TCRdb's version includes in-frame clones alone and lacks a portion of them. In the table there are around 80,000 clones, roughly 87% of which are singletons. Sequencing was done on a sample of peripheral blood. The receptor set was obtained from a man at least 80 years old with acute or convalescent COVID-19.

The chain combines TRBV6-5 with TRBJ2-2; TRBD1 matches at 9 bases. The CDR3 is made up of 15 amino acids. With V trimmed by 7 bases and J by 5 bases, 8 bases remained unmatched. Per germline, CDR1 MNHEY and CDR2 SVGAGI. CDR3 sequence (DNA): TGTGCCAGCATACCGGACAGGGGTGGAACCGGGGAGCTGTTTTTT. Protein product: CASIPDRGGTGELFF.

The genes are TRBV6-2 or TRBV6-3 and TRBJ2-2; TRBD2 aligns across 11 bases. This CDR3 has 16 amino acids. Looked up from germline, CDR1 is MNHEY and CDR2 is SVGEGT. The junction had 9 bases not matched to a gene; V was cut back by 6 bases and J by 6 bases. CDR3 in DNA: TGTGCCAGCAGCCCTTTAGCGGGGGGGCTTGCCGGGGAGCTGTTTTTT. Its protein is CASSPLAGGLAGELFF.

V and J are TRBV18 and TRBJ1-3, with a possible D match to TRBD1 (5 bases). This CDR3 spans 14 amino acids. V shed 1 base and J shed 4 bases, with 8 bases lying between them. From germline, CDR1 is KGHSH and CDR2 LQKENI. Here the CDR3 reads CASSPQGSGNTIYF. The CDR3 bases are TGTGCCAGCTCACCACAGGGGTCCGGAAACACCATATATTTT.

The rearrangement links TRBV2 to TRBJ1-1; 9 nucleotides line up with TRBD1. V gave up 2 bases and J gave up 5 bases; unmatched junction bases: 6. Germline-derived CDR1 and CDR2 are SNHLY and FYNNEI. This CDR3 region has 15 residues. The CDR3 sequence is CASSERQGGGTEAFF. The CDR3 nucleotides are TGTGCCAGCAGTGAAAGACAGGGGGGAGGAACTGAAGCTTTCTTT. Full variable domain (outside the CDR3, taken from reference TRBV2 and TRBJ1-1): EPEVTQTPSHQVTQMGQEVILRCVPISNHLYFYWYRQILGQKVEFLVSFYNNEISEKSEIFDDQFSVERPDGSNFTLKIRSTKLEDSAMYFCASSERQGGGTEAFFGQGTRLTVV.

This chain joins TRBV19 and TRBJ1-1; possibly TRBD1 for D (5 bases). The germline V and J ends were trimmed by 5 bases and 2 bases, with 30 bases remaining between them. The CDR3 runs to 20 residues. Looked up from germline, CDR1 is LNHDA and CDR2 is SQIVND (reference sequence). In nucleotides, the CDR3 is TGTGCCAGTAGTCCTTTCTCATTGACAGTTCCTAACTTTATTAACACTGAAGCTTTCTTT. This sequence encodes CASSPFSLTVPNFINTEAFF.

V usage is TRBV6-1 and J usage is TRBJ1-5, with no clear D. Germline-derived CDR1 and CDR2 are MNHNS and SASEGT. The CDR3 loop spans 12 amino acids. The V gene lost 3 bases and the J gene lost 5 bases, with 5 bases spanning the gap. CDR3 nucleotide sequence: TGTGCCAGCAGTGAGAACTATCAGCCCCAGCATTTT. It is translated as CASSENYQPQHF.

This clone came up many times. V gene TRBV25-1 combines with J gene TRBJ1-2; D is uncertain. Trimming pared 4 bases from V and 7 bases from J, leaving 7 bases between. CDR3 length equals 11 residues. Germline values: CDR1 MGHDK, CDR2 SYGVNS. CDR3 coding DNA: TGTGCCAGCAGTGGACGAGGTGGCTACACCTTC. This sequence encodes CASSGRGGYTF.

This clone was seen repeatedly, ten times or more. V gene TRBV19 combines with J gene TRBJ1-1, with TRBD1 matching over 9 bases. The CDR3 has 15 residues. V dropped 5 bases and J dropped 8; count of bases not matched to a gene: 12. The germline CDR1 and CDR2 sequences are LNHDA and SQIVND (reference sequence). CDR3 region: CASSPSGQGRYEAFF. Written as DNA, the CDR3 is TGTGCCAGTAGTCCATCCGGACAGGGGAGGTACGAAGCTTTCTTT.

The V gene is TRBV11-2, the J gene TRBJ1-1, with 8 bases lining up with TRBD1. V dropped 6 bases and J dropped 5; count of bases not matched to a gene: 8. The germline V gene encodes CDR1 SGHAT and CDR2 FQNNGV. CDR3 length equals 14 residues. This CDR3 is CASRRTGWGTEAFF. The CDR3 DNA is TGTGCCAGCAGACGGACAGGGTGGGGGACTGAAGCTTTCTTT.

The chain couples TRBV2 to TRBJ1-5; TRBD1 aligns across 8 bases. The CDR3 runs 15 residues. J lost 4 bases, V lost 6 bases, and 8 bases had no gene match. Germline CDR1 reads SNHLY; CDR2 reads FYNNEI. The chain's CDR3 is CASRTGQGRNQPQHF. The CDR3 nucleotides read TGTGCCAGCAGGACCGGACAGGGAAGAAATCAGCCCCAGCATTTT.

The chain has TRBV18 and TRBJ1-5; 9 bases agree with TRBD1. The CDR3 contains 13 residues. Trimming cost V 3 bases and J 7 bases; bases outside gene matches: 1. The germline CDR1 and CDR2 sequences are KGHSH and LQKENI. CDR3 bases: TGTGCCAGCTCACCGGACAGGGGCCAGCCCCAGCATTTT. Its translation is CASSPDRGQPQHF.

The J gene is TRBJ1-2, the V gene TRBV6-5; tentatively, D is TRBD1 (6 bases). Trimming removed 6 bases from V and 4 bases from J, with 15 bases in between. This CDR3 spans 14 amino acids. Germline V gene data show CDR1 as MNHEY and CDR2 as SVGAGI. CDR3 loop: CASRQRTVGYGYTF. DNA of the CDR3: TGTGCCAGCAGGCAGAGGACAGTAGGCTATGGCTACACCTTC.

The chain couples TRBV19 to TRBJ1-1, with D possibly TRBD1 on 5 matching bases. Trimming cost V 7 bases and J 4 bases, with 7 bases left between them. Germline V gives CDR1 LNHDA, CDR2 SQIVND (reference sequence). This CDR3 region has 11 residues. CDR3: CASIGATEAFF. In nucleotides, the CDR3 is TGTGCCAGTATTGGGGCCACTGAAGCTTTCTTT.

The chain employs TRBV9 and TRBJ2-3; 10 bases are a match to TRBD2. Germline CDR1 is SGDLS and CDR2 is YYNGEE. There are 16 residues in the CDR3. V lost 4 bases, J lost 6 bases, and 11 bases stayed unmatched. CDR3 DNA sequence: TGTGCCAGCAGCAATAGCGGGGGGACCGGTGTTGATACGCAGTATTTT. Amino acid sequence: CASSNSGGTGVDTQYF.

The V and J genes are TRBV20-1 and TRBJ2-5; D perhaps matches TRBD1 (6 bases). The CDR3 has 16 residues. V was clipped by 3 bases and J by 4 bases, with 21 bases between them. Germline loops: CDR1 DFQATT, CDR2 SNEGSKA (reference sequence). The CDR3 is CSASIWGLGGRETQYF. Here the CDR3 DNA reads TGCAGTGCTAGTATTTGGGGCCTAGGGGGAAGAGAGACCCAGTACTTC.

The V call is TRBV27, the J call TRBJ1-4, with TRBD1 as a possible D gene (6 bases). Germline-derived CDR1 and CDR2 are MNHEY and SMNVEV (reference sequence). CDR3 length equals 14 residues. Trimming stripped 5 bases from V and 3 bases from J, with 10 bases between. CDR3 sequence: CASSVTGPNEKLFF. DNA of the CDR3: TGTGCCAGCAGTGTGACAGGACCTAATGAAAAACTGTTTTTT.

This chain links TRBV27 with TRBJ2-7; unclear D gene. Germline V gene lookup returns CDR1 MNHEY and CDR2 SMNVEV (reference sequence). The CDR3 contains 12 residues. Between the trimmed V and J ends, which lost 4 bases and 3 bases, there was a span of 7 bases. The CDR3 spells CASSSRGYEQYF. The CDR3 nucleotides are TGTGCCAGCAGTTCCCGAGGCTACGAGCAGTACTTC.

V is TRBV7-2 and J is TRBJ1-6; D is perhaps TRBD1 (6 bases). Germline assignment: CDR1 SGHTA and CDR2 FQGNSA. V was clipped by 4 bases and J by 7 bases, with 11 bases between them. There are 14 residues in the CDR3. This CDR3 reads CASSYRDLNSPLHF. In DNA form, the CDR3 reads TGTGCCAGCAGCTACAGGGACCTGAATTCACCCCTCCACTTT.

This clone was seen a single time. The rearrangement joins TRBV28 to TRBJ2-5, with 9 bases that match TRBD2. The J segment lost 3 bases and the V segment lost 9 bases, leaving 8 bases of the junction unmatched. The CDR3 runs to 14 residues. Germline V gene sequence: CDR1 MDHEN, CDR2 SYDVKM. The CDR3 coding sequence is TGTGCCAGTAGCCCCGCGGGGGGGAAAGAGACCCAGTACTTC. Its translation: CASSPAGGKETQYF.

In this sample, this clone turned up a few times. The chain employs TRBV12-3 or TRBV12-4 and TRBJ1-2; D gene ambiguous. V was trimmed by 6 bases and J by 8 bases, leaving 13 bases between them. The CDR3 consists of 12 residues. The CDR3 protein is CASSPRWLGYTF. CDR3 coding DNA: TGTGCCAGCAGCCCCCGGTGGTTAGGCTACACCTTC.

The rearrangement uses TRBV15 and TRBJ1-5; a weak D match, TRBD1 (5 bases). Trimming took off 0 bases at V and 0 bases at J, with 12 bases between the two ends. Germline V gene data show CDR1 as LNHNV and CDR2 as YYDKDF (reference sequence). The CDR3 is 17 residues long. CDR3 in DNA: TGTGCCACCAGCAGAGATCCGACAGAGTATAGCAATCAGCCCCAGCATTTT. Residues: CATSRDPTEYSNQPQHF.

This clone came up once. The V call is TRBV7-9, the J call TRBJ1-2; D possibly corresponds to TRBD1 (6 bases). This CDR3 contains 15 residues. Germline assignment: CDR1 SEHNR and CDR2 FQNEAQ (reference sequence). V shed 5 bases and J shed 4 bases, with 17 bases lying between them. The CDR3 DNA sequence: TGTGCCAGCAGCCCCGACAGGTCAGGGCCCTATGGCTACACCTTC. This encodes CASSPDRSGPYGYTF. The full variable domain, its missing parts supplied by reference TRBV7-9 and TRBJ1-2, is DTGVSQNPRHKITKRGQNVTFRCDPISEHNRLYWYRQTLGQGPEFLTYFQNEAQLEKSRLLSDRFSAERPKGSFSTLEIQRTEQGDSAMYLCASSPDRSGPYGYTFGSGTRLTVV.

V usage is TRBV19 and J usage is TRBJ1-1; D gene uncertain. Germline lookup yields CDR1 LNHDA and CDR2 SQIVND (reference sequence). The V and J ends lost 3 bases and 1 base respectively, with 6 bases between them. This CDR3 is built from 13 residues. This chain's CDR3 is CASSMDWNTEAFF. Written as DNA, the CDR3 is TGTGCCAGTAGTATGGACTGGAACACTGAAGCTTTCTTT.

The chain employs TRBV5-1 and TRBJ1-6, with D uncertain. The V and J ends lost 3 bases and 9 bases respectively, with 16 bases between them. The CDR3 covers 15 residues. Germline V gene sequence: CDR1 SGHRS, CDR2 YFSETQ. The CDR3 sequence: CASSSEGREGSPLHF. The CDR3 nucleotides read TGCGCCAGCAGCTCGGAGGGTAGGGAGGGTTCACCCCTCCACTTT. The complete variable domain, with remaining parts taken from reference TRBV5-1 and TRBJ1-6, reads KAGVTQTPRYLIKTRGQQVTLSCSPISGHRSVSWYQQTPGQGLQFLFEYFSETQRNKGNFPGRFSGRQFSNSRSEMNVSTLELGDSALYLCASSSEGREGSPLHFGNGTRLTVT.